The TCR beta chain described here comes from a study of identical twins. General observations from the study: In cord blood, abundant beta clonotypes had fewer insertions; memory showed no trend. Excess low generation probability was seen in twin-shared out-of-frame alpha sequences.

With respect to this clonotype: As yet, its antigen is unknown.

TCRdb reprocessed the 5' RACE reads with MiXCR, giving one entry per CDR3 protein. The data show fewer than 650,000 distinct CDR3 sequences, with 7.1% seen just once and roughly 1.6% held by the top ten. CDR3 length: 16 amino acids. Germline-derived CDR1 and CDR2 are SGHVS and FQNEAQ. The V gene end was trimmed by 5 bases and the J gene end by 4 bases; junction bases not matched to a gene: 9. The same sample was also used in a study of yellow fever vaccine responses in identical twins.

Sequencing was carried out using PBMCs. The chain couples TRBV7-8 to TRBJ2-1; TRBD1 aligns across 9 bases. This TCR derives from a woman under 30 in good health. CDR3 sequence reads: CASSQSNRGPYNEQFF. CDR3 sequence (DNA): TGTGCCAGCAGCCAAAGTAACAGGGGGCCGTACAATGAGCAGTTCTTC.